This T cell receptor (beta chain) was sequenced in a study of identifying expanded T cells in peripheral blood. Method: immunoSEQ multiplex PCR; TCRdb's copy keeps in-frame clones and lacks some. Among about 100,000 clones listed, around nine tenths were seen once. Germline V gene lookup returns CDR1 SGDLS and CDR2 YYNGEE. This CDR3 is built from 12 residues. The study, taken as a whole, reports: Across healthy donors, higher total template counts meant significantly greater approximately two-week count variance.

About this clone: What it recognizes is unknown. A read error may account for a junction end that differs from germline.

No infections or other immune events were documented during collection. The sequenced sample consisted of blood. This TCR was recovered from a person between 18 and 75 years old in good health. V is TRBV9 and J is TRBJ1-2; 10 nucleotides line up with TRBD1. The CDR3 DNA follows: TGTGCCAGCAGCACCGGACAGGGGGATCCCCACTTC. Protein: CASSTGQGDPHF. The entire variable domain, with the rest obtained from reference TRBV9 and TRBJ1-2, is as follows: DSGVTQTPKHLITATGQRVTLRCSPRSGDLSVYWYQQSLDQGLQFLIQYYNGEERAKGNILERFSAQQFPDLHSELNLSSLELGDSALYFCASSTGQGDPHFGSGTRLTVV.